This T cell receptor (beta chain) was identified during a study of T cells in Graves' hyperthyroidism and ophthalmopathy. Study conclusions and caveats: Researchers found most expanded thyroid clonotypes above 0.001 in blood as well.

There were TCR beta CDR3 regions amplified from RNA transcripts. The TCR CDR3 first-round RT-PCR relied on the HTBI primer set. TCRdb reprocessed the multiplex PCR reads with MiXCR, giving one entry per CDR3 protein. The data show roughly 630,000 distinct CDR3 sequences, about 15% seen once. CDR3 length equals 16 residues. Between the trimmed V and J ends, which lost 2 bases and 5 bases, there was a span of 18 bases. Germline-derived CDR1 and CDR2 are SEHNR and FQNEAQ (reference sequence). This clonotype came up a few times. Antigen specificity is unknown. Source material for PBMCs was less than 12 ml fresh peripheral blood.

The chain is built from TRBV7-9 and TRBJ2-5; D may be TRBD2 (6 bases). The clonotype was recovered from a woman aged 30 to 39 with Graves' hyperthyroidism. Sequencing was done on a sample of blood. In nucleotides, the CDR3 is TGTGCCAGCAGCTTACCACGGGGGTATACGGGCGAGACCCAGTACTTC. It codes for CASSLPRGYTGETQYF.